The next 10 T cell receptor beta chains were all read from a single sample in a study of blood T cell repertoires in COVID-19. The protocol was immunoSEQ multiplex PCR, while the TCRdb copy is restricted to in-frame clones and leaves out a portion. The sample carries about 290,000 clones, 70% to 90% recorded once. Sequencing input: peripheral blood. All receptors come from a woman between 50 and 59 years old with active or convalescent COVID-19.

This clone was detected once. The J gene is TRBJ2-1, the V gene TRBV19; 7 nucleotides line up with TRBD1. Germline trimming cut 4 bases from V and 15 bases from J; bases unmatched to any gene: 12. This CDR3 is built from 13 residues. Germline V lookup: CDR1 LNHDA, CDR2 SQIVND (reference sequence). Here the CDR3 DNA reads TGTGCCAGTAGTAGCCAGAGGACAGGTGCGTTGTTCTTC. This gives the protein CASSSQRTGALFF.

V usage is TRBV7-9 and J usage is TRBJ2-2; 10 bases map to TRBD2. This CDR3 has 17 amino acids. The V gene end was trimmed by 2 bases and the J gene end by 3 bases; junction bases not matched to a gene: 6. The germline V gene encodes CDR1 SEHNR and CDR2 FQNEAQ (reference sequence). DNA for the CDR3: TGTGCCAGCAGCTTAATGAGCGGGAGGGCCCACACCGGGGAGCTGTTTTTT. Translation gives CASSLMSGRAHTGELFF. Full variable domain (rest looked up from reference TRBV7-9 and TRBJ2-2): DTGVSQNPRHKITKRGQNVTFRCDPISEHNRLYWYRQTLGQGPEFLTYFQNEAQLEKSRLLSDRFSAERPKGSFSTLEIQRTEQGDSAMYLCASSLMSGRAHTGELFFGEGSRLTVL.

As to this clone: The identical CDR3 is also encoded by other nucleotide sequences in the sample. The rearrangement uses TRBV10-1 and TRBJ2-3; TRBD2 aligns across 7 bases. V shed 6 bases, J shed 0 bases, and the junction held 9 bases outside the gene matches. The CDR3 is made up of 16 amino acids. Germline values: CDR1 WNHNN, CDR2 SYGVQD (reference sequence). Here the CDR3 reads CASSAGGGGSTDTQYF. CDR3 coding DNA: TGCGCCAGCAGCGCGGGCGGGGGAGGGAGCACAGATACGCAGTATTTT.

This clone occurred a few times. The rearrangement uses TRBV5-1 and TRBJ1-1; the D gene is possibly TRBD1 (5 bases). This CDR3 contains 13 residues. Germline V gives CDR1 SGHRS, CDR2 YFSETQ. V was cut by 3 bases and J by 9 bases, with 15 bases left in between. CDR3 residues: CASSSRDVGQAFF. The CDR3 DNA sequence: TGCGCCAGCAGCTCCAGGGATGTTGGACAAGCTTTCTTT.

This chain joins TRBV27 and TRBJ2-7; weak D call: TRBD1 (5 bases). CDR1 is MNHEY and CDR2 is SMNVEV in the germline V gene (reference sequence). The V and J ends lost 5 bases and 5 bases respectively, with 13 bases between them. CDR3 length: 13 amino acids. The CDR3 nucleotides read TGTGCCAGCAGTAATCTTGGGGCCGACGAGCAGTACTTC. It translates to CASSNLGADEQYF.

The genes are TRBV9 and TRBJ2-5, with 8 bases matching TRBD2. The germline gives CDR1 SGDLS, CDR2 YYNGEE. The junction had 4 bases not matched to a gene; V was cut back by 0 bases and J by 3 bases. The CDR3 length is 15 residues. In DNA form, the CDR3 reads TGTGCCAGCAGCGTAGCGGGGGGGCGCGAAGAGACCCAGTACTTC. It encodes CASSVAGGREETQYF.

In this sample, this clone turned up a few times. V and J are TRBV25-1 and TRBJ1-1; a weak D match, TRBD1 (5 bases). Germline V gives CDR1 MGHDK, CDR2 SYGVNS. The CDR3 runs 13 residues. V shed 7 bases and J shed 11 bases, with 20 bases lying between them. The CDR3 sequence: CASTGLSGPGAFF. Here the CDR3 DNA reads TGTGCCAGCACTGGCCTTTCCGGCCCAGGGGCTTTCTTT.

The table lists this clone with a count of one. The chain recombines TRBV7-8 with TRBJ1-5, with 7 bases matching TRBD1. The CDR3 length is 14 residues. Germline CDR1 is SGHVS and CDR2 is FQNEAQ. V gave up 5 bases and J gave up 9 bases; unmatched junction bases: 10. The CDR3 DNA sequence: TGTGCCAGCAGCCCCCGGACAGGACATCGGCCCCAGCATTTT. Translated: CASSPRTGHRPQHF.

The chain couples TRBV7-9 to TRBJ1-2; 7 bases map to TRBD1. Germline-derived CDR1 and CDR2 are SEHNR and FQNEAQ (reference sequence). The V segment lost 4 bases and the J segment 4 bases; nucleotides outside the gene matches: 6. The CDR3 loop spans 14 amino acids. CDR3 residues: CASSSGQAFYGYTF. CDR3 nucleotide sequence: TGTGCCAGCAGCTCCGGACAGGCCTTCTATGGCTACACCTTC.

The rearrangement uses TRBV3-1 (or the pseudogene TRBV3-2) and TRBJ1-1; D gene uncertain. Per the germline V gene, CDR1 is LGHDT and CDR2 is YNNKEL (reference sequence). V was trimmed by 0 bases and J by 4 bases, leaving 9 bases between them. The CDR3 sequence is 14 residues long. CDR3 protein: CASSQDHVSTEAFF. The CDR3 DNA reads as TGTGCCAGCAGCCAAGATCACGTGAGCACTGAAGCTTTCTTT.